This T cell receptor beta chain is from a study of early T cells in non-severe SARS-CoV-2 infection. The table lists this clonotype with many counts. V shed 10 bases and J shed 0 bases, with 13 bases lying between them. CDR1 is MNHNS, CDR2 SASEGT, per germline. The CDR3 is 13 residues long. MiXCR, run by TCRdb on the 5' RACE reads, gives a single entry per CDR3 protein. There are 60,000 or so distinct CDR3 sequences in the sample; 8.5% to 10% occur only once, and 15% to 20% lies in the top ten. The J gene is TRBJ2-7, the V gene TRBV6-1; D unclear. This sequence was found in an adult who was a healthcare worker with PCR-confirmed SARS-CoV-2 infection or an uninfected control (not recorded which). Sample: whole blood. The CDR3 sequence: CATNDRYSYEQYF. In DNA form, the CDR3 reads TGTGCCACGAACGACCGATACTCCTACGAGCAGTACTTC.